The 27 T cell receptor beta chains given below trace back to one sample, sequenced in a study of identical twins. TCRdb redid the calling of the 5' RACE reads with MiXCR, one entry per CDR3 protein. The sample has about 240,000 distinct CDR3 sequences; 6.5% to 9% are singletons. This sample also belongs to another study, concerning yellow fever vaccine responses in identical twins.

The sequenced sample was CD8+ T cells sorted from blood. These receptors were taken from a young woman in good health.

This clonotype was recorded many times. The V and J genes are TRBV3-1 and TRBJ2-1; TRBD2 matches at 8 bases. The CDR3 consists of 15 residues. V was clipped by 4 bases and J by 5 bases; unmatched bases: 7. Germline V gives CDR1 LGHDT, CDR2 YNNKEL (reference sequence). The CDR3 spells CASSRIGRGDNEQFF. DNA for the CDR3: TGTGCCAGCAGCCGGATAGGGCGGGGGGACAATGAGCAGTTCTTC.

This clonotype was seen a handful of times. The rearrangement joins TRBV20-1 to TRBJ2-3; TRBD2 might be the D (6 bases). The CDR3 contains 13 residues. CDR1 and CDR2 (germline): DFQATT, SNEGSKA (reference sequence). V lost 3 bases and J lost 3, with 10 bases in between. The CDR3 sequence: CSARAGRTDTQYF. The CDR3 coding sequence is TGCAGTGCTAGGGCAGGGAGGACAGATACGCAGTATTTT.

The chain combines TRBV20-1 with TRBJ1-1, with D unclear. Per germline, CDR1 DFQATT and CDR2 SNEGSKA (reference sequence). The length of the CDR3 is 10 residues. CDR3 in amino acids: CSEKGTEAFF. In DNA, the CDR3 is TGCAGCGAGAAGGGAACTGAAGCTTTCTTT.

The chain combines TRBV2 with TRBJ2-1, with D unresolved. Germline lookup yields CDR1 SNHLY and CDR2 FYNNEI. This CDR3 has 15 residues. Trimming took off 0 bases at V and 3 bases at J, with 9 bases between the two ends. CDR3 amino acids: CASSEASQLYNEQFF. The CDR3 bases are TGTGCCAGCAGTGAAGCGTCACAGCTCTACAATGAGCAGTTCTTC.

This clonotype came up many times. The CDR3 protein is CASSPRTSGNNEQFF. CDR3 DNA sequence: TGTGCCAGCAGCCCCCGGACTAGCGGCAACAATGAGCAGTTCTTC. This chain joins TRBV5-5 and TRBJ2-1; 10 nucleotides line up with TRBD2. Germline-derived CDR1 and CDR2 are SGHKS and YYEKEE (reference sequence). CDR3 length: 15 residues. V was pared by 4 bases and J by 5 bases, with 6 bases of the junction left unmatched.

The table lists this clonotype with many counts. The chain couples TRBV7-6 to TRBJ2-5; D is uncertain. V lost 1 base and J lost 4, with 16 bases in between. The CDR3 sequence is 16 residues long. Germline V gene sequence: CDR1 SGHVS, CDR2 FNYEAQ. The CDR3 reads CASSLGSRFDLETQYF. The DNA of the CDR3 is TGTGCCAGCAGCTTAGGGTCTAGGTTCGATCTAGAGACCCAGTACTTC.

This clonotype was detected a few times. The chain uses TRBV4-2 and TRBJ2-5, with 9 nucleotides matching TRBD2. The V gene's germline CDR1 is LGHNA and CDR2 YNFKEQ. Germline trimming cut 0 bases from V and 5 bases from J; bases unmatched to any gene: 10. The CDR3 sequence is 17 residues long. As DNA, the CDR3 is TGTGCCAGCAGCCAAGAATGGGGCGGGAGGGCCGCGGAGACCCAGTACTTC. Its protein is CASSQEWGGRAAETQYF.

There are a few counts of this clonotype. The chain links TRBV11-1 to TRBJ2-1; TRBD2 is a possible D gene (5 bases). The CDR3 is 18 residues long. The germline V gene encodes CDR1 SGHAT and CDR2 FQDESV (reference sequence). V was cut by 2 bases and J by 5 bases, with 22 bases left in between. The CDR3 protein is CASSLKVSVDRENNEQFF. The CDR3, as DNA: TGTGCCAGCAGCTTAAAAGTTAGCGTGGATAGGGAGAACAATGAGCAGTTCTTC.

This sequence joins TRBV7-9 and TRBJ2-1; possible D gene TRBD2, 5 bases. The V gene lost 5 bases and the J gene lost 4 bases, with 18 bases spanning the gap. The germline V gene has CDR1 SEHNR and CDR2 FQNEAQ (reference sequence). The CDR3 contains 16 residues. CDR3 loop: CASSPDGLSPYNEQFF. CDR3 DNA sequence: TGTGCCAGCAGCCCTGATGGACTTTCACCTTACAATGAGCAGTTCTTC.

V and J are TRBV2 and TRBJ2-2, with D tentatively TRBD2 (5 bases). With 3 bases removed from V and 0 bases from J, the gap between germline ends came to 8 bases. CDR3 size: 15 residues. Germline-derived CDR1 and CDR2 are SNHLY and FYNNEI. CDR3 in DNA: TGTGCCAGCAGTGAGGCGGGTCCGAACACCGGGGAGCTGTTTTTT. It encodes CASSEAGPNTGELFF.

This clonotype was detected many times. The V gene is TRBV12-3 or TRBV12-4, the J gene TRBJ1-2; D ambiguous. CDR3 length equals 10 residues. V dropped 3 bases and J dropped 8 bases, with 4 bases sitting between them. The CDR3 region is CASSFGGYTF. CDR3 DNA: TGTGCCAGCAGTTTTGGGGGCTACACCTTC.

This clonotype was counted ten times or more. The chain links TRBV7-9 to TRBJ2-5; 10 bases align to TRBD1. Germline V gene lookup returns CDR1 SEHNR and CDR2 FQNEAQ (reference sequence). The CDR3 extends over 16 amino acids. The ends lost 4 bases at V and 5 bases at J; junction bases unmatched: 10. For the CDR3, the DNA is TGTGCCAGCAGCTCGACTGACAGGGGGCCCTGGGAGACCCAGTACTTC. It encodes CASSSTDRGPWETQYF.

This clonotype was counted only a few times. The V call is TRBV9, the J call TRBJ2-7, with D perhaps matching TRBD1 or TRBD2 (5 bases each). Germline V gene lookup returns CDR1 SGDLS and CDR2 YYNGEE. The V end lost 4 bases, the J end lost 4 bases, and 18 bases lay between the germline ends. The CDR3 totals 15 residues. CDR3 region: CASSRGADRNYEQYF. The CDR3 DNA is TGTGCCAGCAGCAGGGGAGCCGATCGGAATTACGAGCAGTACTTC.

The chain employs TRBV20-1 and TRBJ2-3; possibly TRBD2 for D (5 bases). The germline V gene encodes CDR1 DFQATT and CDR2 SNEGSKA (reference sequence). Trimming took off 5 bases at V and 5 bases at J, with 23 bases between the two ends. The CDR3 sequence is 16 residues long. CDR3 in DNA: TGCAGTGCTGATACTAGATCGGGTCAGGATAGAGATACGCAGTATTTT. Amino acid sequence: CSADTRSGQDRDTQYF.

This clonotype has only a few counts. The chain carries TRBV5-1 and TRBJ2-7, with D perhaps TRBD2 (5 bases). The CDR3 is 14 amino acids. Trimming took off 2 bases at V and 3 bases at J, with 12 bases between the two ends. Germline V lookup: CDR1 SGHRS, CDR2 YFSETQ. The CDR3 loop reads CASSFSRGFYEQYF. The CDR3 nucleotides read TGCGCCAGCAGCTTTTCTCGCGGGTTCTACGAGCAGTACTTC.

J is TRBJ1-1 and V is TRBV20-1, with 9 bases lining up with TRBD1. The germline CDR1 and CDR2 sequences are DFQATT and SNEGSKA (reference sequence). CDR3 length: 15 residues. The ends lost 3 bases at V and 3 bases at J; junction bases unmatched: 8. CDR3 nucleotides: TGCAGTGCTAGTCCCCTGGACAGGGGTGACACTGAAGCTTTCTTT. It is translated as CSASPLDRGDTEAFF.

The chain has TRBV15 and TRBJ2-7; no firm D call. This CDR3 spans 14 amino acids. Per the germline V gene, CDR1 is LNHNV and CDR2 is YYDKDF (reference sequence). Trimming removed 0 bases at V and 7 bases at J, with 13 bases between. This CDR3 is CATSRDRNLGEQYF. CDR3 in DNA: TGTGCCACCAGCAGAGATCGTAATCTGGGAGAGCAGTACTTC. The entire variable domain, with the rest obtained from reference TRBV15 and TRBJ2-7, is as follows: DAMVIQNPRYQVTQFGKPVTLSCSQTLNHNVMYWYQQKSSQAPKLLFHYYDKDFNNEADTPDNFQSRRPNTSFCFLDIRSPGLGDTAMYLCATSRDRNLGEQYFGPGTRLTVT.

This clonotype was picked up many times. This chain connects TRBV6-6 to TRBJ1-1; no clear D gene. Per germline, CDR1 MNHNY and CDR2 SVGAGI (reference sequence). V lost 5 bases to trimming and J lost 7 bases, with 11 bases between them. The CDR3 totals 12 residues. The CDR3 bases are TGTGCCAGCAGTCACGGGATAGTTGAAGCTTTCTTT. Encoded protein: CASSHGIVEAFF.

This clonotype was seen ten or more times. The V call is TRBV4-1, the J call TRBJ1-1, with D possibly being TRBD1 (6 bases). The CDR3 consists of 15 residues. The germline CDR1 and CDR2 sequences are MGHRA and YSYEKL. Trimming pared 1 base from V and 7 bases from J, leaving 16 bases between. CDR3 amino acids: CASSQVETGRGEAFF. In DNA, the CDR3 is TGCGCCAGCAGCCAAGTCGAGACAGGTAGGGGTGAAGCTTTCTTT.

There are a few counts of this clonotype. The CDR3 nucleotides read TGTGCCACCCATCCGACAGATTTAACAGATACGCAGTATTTT. Protein sequence: CATHPTDLTDTQYF. The chain carries TRBV27 and TRBJ2-3, with a possible D match to TRBD1 (5 bases). Trimming took off 10 bases at V and 3 bases at J, with 17 bases between the two ends. This CDR3 has 14 amino acids. Germline assignment: CDR1 MNHEY and CDR2 SMNVEV (reference sequence).

This clonotype occurred a few times. V gene TRBV2 combines with J gene TRBJ1-2; no reliable D call. V was pared by 6 bases and J by 5 bases, with 4 bases between. Germline CDR1 SNHLY, CDR2 FYNNEI. The CDR3 contains 10 residues. CDR3 loop: CASRSYGYTF. The CDR3 nucleotides read TGTGCCAGCAGGTCATATGGCTACACCTTC.

This clonotype was observed many times. The chain couples TRBV4-2 to TRBJ2-2; D perhaps matches TRBD2 (6 bases). V was clipped by 2 bases and J by 3 bases, with 16 bases between them. Germline values: CDR1 LGHNA, CDR2 YNFKEQ. This CDR3 has 17 amino acids. DNA for the CDR3: TGTGCCAGCAGCCAACCTGGTAGCGGAGGATACACCGGGGAGCTGTTTTTT. It codes for CASSQPGSGGYTGELFF.

The V call is TRBV5-1, the J call TRBJ1-3; the D gene is possibly TRBD1 (5 bases). Germline assignment: CDR1 SGHRS and CDR2 YFSETQ. Trimming left V 0 bases short and J 1 base short, with 14 bases between. This CDR3 spans 17 amino acids. This CDR3 is CASSLEDQGESGNTIYF. CDR3 in DNA: TGCGCCAGCAGCTTGGAGGACCAGGGCGAGTCTGGAAACACCATATATTTT.

This clonotype has a count of ten or more. The J gene is TRBJ2-4, the V gene TRBV7-2; D not resolved. Germline V gene sequence: CDR1 SGHTA, CDR2 FQGNSA. The CDR3 loop spans 17 amino acids. The ends were cut back, 0 bases at V and 0 bases at J, with 12 bases in the middle. The chain's CDR3 is CASSLAPYPLAKNIQYF. In DNA form, the CDR3 reads TGTGCCAGCAGCTTAGCCCCATATCCTTTAGCCAAAAACATTCAGTACTTC. The full variable domain, with the rest looked up from reference TRBV7-2 and TRBJ2-4, is GAGVSQSPSNKVTEKGKDVELRCDPISGHTALYWYRQSLGQGLEFLIYFQGNSAPDKSGLPSDRFSAERTGGSVSTLTIQRTQQEDSAVYLCASSLAPYPLAKNIQYFGAGTRLSVL.

The V and J genes are TRBV27 and TRBJ2-7, with TRBD2 identical over 7 bases. V lost 2 bases and J lost 2; bases outside the gene matches: 6. Germline CDR1 reads MNHEY; CDR2 reads SMNVEV (reference sequence). The CDR3 has 15 residues. The CDR3 nucleotides are TGTGCCAGCAGTTTAAGGGCGGGAGCCCCCTACGAGCAGTACTTC. Encoded protein: CASSLRAGAPYEQYF.

This clonotype was observed at least ten times. J is TRBJ1-1 and V is TRBV7-6, with TRBD1 as a possible D gene (5 bases). Germline CDR1 SGHVS, CDR2 FNYEAQ. The germline V and J ends were trimmed by 1 base and 2 bases, with 14 bases remaining between them. The CDR3 runs 16 residues. CDR3 nucleotide sequence: TGTGCCAGCAGCTTAGACGACAGAGGAATTAACACTGAAGCTTTCTTT. Its protein is CASSLDDRGINTEAFF.

This clonotype was detected a few times. V is TRBV18 and J is TRBJ2-7; TRBD2 agrees at 10 bases. Germline loops: CDR1 KGHSH, CDR2 LQKENI. The CDR3 is made up of 14 amino acids. J gave up 7 bases and V 3 bases, and 6 bases lay outside the gene matches. CDR3 sequence: CASSPPGLAREQYF. Here the CDR3 DNA reads TGTGCCAGCTCACCCCCGGGACTAGCGAGGGAGCAGTACTTC.